Below are 8 T cell receptor beta chains sequenced from a single sample in a study of T cell clonality in common variable immunodeficiency. The data were produced by immunoSEQ multiplex PCR, yet TCRdb's version contains in-frame clones alone and is incomplete. This sample shows about 31,000 clones and no singletons; 3.5% to 4% rests with the ten largest. Sequenced sample: peripheral blood mononuclear cells. These receptors all stem from a person aged 18 to 75 in good health.

This clone has ten or more counts. The CDR3 region is CASSLTSYEQYF. The CDR3 bases that were read are TGTGCCAGCAGCCTGACAAGCTACGAG. J is TRBJ2-7 and V is TRBV5-6, with unresolved D. The observed sequence ends 3 residues before the CDR3 terminus, with the missing tail filled in from the germline J gene. The CDR3 totals 12 residues. Trimming removed 4 bases at V and 3 bases at J, with 8 bases between. Germline loops: CDR1 SGHDT, CDR2 YYEEEE. Variable domain in full (rest from reference TRBV5-6 and TRBJ2-7): DAGVTQSPTHLIKTRGQQVTLRCSPKSGHDTVSWYQQALGQGPQFIFQYYEEEERQRGNFPDRFSGHQFPNYSSELNVNALLLGDSALYLCASSLTSYEQYFGPGTRLTVT.

This clone was counted at least ten times. The CDR3 end falls 3 residues outside the read, so it is completed with the germline J gene. The chain couples TRBV5-1 to TRBJ1-2; 9 nucleotides match TRBD1. The germline gives CDR1 SGHRS, CDR2 YFSETQ. The CDR3 is 15 residues long. With 4 bases clipped from V and 7 bases from J, the junction kept 11 bases outside the gene matches. The CDR3 is CASSQGGGQGSGYTF. CDR3 DNA (partial): TGCGCCAGCAGCCAGGGGGGGGGACAGGGCTCTGGC.

Many counts were recorded for this clone. Read data end 3 residues before the CDR3 end; the end is taken from the germline J gene. The J gene is TRBJ2-7, the V gene TRBV5-5; D is possibly TRBD1 (5 bases). Germline V gene data show CDR1 as SGHKS and CDR2 as YYEKEE (reference sequence). The V and J ends lost 2 bases and 2 bases respectively, with 8 bases between them. This CDR3 has 13 residues. CDR3 sequence: CASSFQGPYEQYF. The sequenced part of the CDR3 DNA is TGTGCCAGCAGCTTCCAGGGTCCCTACGAG.

Details on this clone: The missing CDR3 end, 3 residues past where the read stops, is filled in from the germline J gene. Other DNA sequences within the sample encode an identical CDR3. V usage is TRBV20-1 and J usage is TRBJ1-1; D unresolved. Trimming stripped 6 bases from V and 5 bases from J, with 13 bases between. From germline, CDR1 is DFQATT and CDR2 SNEGSKA (reference sequence). This CDR3 has 12 residues. The CDR3 is CSAHFLPTEAFF. The covered CDR3 bases are TGCAGTGCCCATTTCCTACCGACTGAA.

This clone was observed at least ten times. The read terminates 3 residues before the CDR3 end, so the remaining end is supplied by the germline J gene. The genes are TRBV7-6 and TRBJ2-7; tentatively, D is TRBD1 (5 bases). The V end was cut by 4 bases, the J end by 3 bases, with 19 bases between. The CDR3 loop spans 16 amino acids. The germline gives CDR1 SGHVS, CDR2 FNYEAQ. This CDR3 reads CASSWQGFPTGYEQYF. The CDR3 DNA, read in part, is TGTGCCAGCAGCTGGCAGGGTTTCCCGACGGGCTACGAG.

Comments on this clone: The read ends 3 residues early relative to the CDR3; the germline J gene fills the gap. This chain links TRBV18 with TRBJ2-4; 7 nucleotides agree with TRBD1. The germline CDR1 and CDR2 sequences are KGHSH and LQKENI. The length of the CDR3 is 14 residues. Incomplete CDR3 DNA: TGTGCCAGCTATTCAGAAACCGGGACAGATGGT. Its translation is CASYSETGTDG. The CDR3, in full, reads CASYSETGTDGQYF.

This clone was seen many times. The sequence runs out 3 residues before the end of the CDR3; the remainder is reconstructed from the germline J gene. V and J are TRBV7-9 and TRBJ1-4, with 7 bases aligning to TRBD1. The CDR3 loop spans 14 amino acids. J gave up 2 bases and V 8 bases, and 5 bases lay outside the gene matches. From germline, CDR1 is SEHNR and CDR2 FQNEAQ (reference sequence). This CDR3 is CASSDRATNEKLFF. CDR3 DNA (partial): TGTGCCAGCTCAGACAGGGCTACTAATGAAAAA.

This clone appeared a few times. A read error may explain this, as a much larger clone is one base away. The read finishes 3 residues shy of the CDR3 end, and the germline J gene is used to complete it. This same CDR3 is encoded by further DNA sequences in the sample. The chain employs TRBV13 and TRBJ1-2; TRBD1 aligns across 12 bases. The CDR3 is made up of 17 amino acids. Germline CDR1 reads PRHDT; CDR2 reads FYEKMQ (reference sequence). After removal of 4 bases from V and 0 bases from J, the junction contained 6 bases not matched to a gene. The CDR3 DNA, read in part, is TGTGCCAGCAGCTACGGGACAGGGGGCCCGGCTAACTATGGC. Protein product: CASSYGTGGPANYG. The full-length CDR3 reads as CASSYGTGGPANYGYTF.